These 29 T cell receptor beta chains came from one sample sequenced in a study of a mutant IDH1 vaccine in newly diagnosed glioma. Their specific antigens are unknown. TCRdb keeps only in-frame clones here, not all; method: immunoSEQ multiplex PCR. Counted here are some 60,000 clones, approximately 90% occurring once; the ten biggest clones make up around 4.4%. As to time point: week 5, during vaccination. What each vaccine dose contained was 300 ug of mutant IDH1 20-mer peptide, accompanied by topical imiquimod. This sample comprised PBMCs, obtained from a glioma patient whose treatment included an IDH1 peptide vaccine. The source is a woman in her thirties or forties with glioma.

V is TRBV10-3 and J is TRBJ1-2; the D is unclear. The CDR3 is 15 amino acids. Per the germline V gene, CDR1 is ENHRY and CDR2 is SYGVKD. The V gene lost 2 bases and the J gene lost 4 bases, with 14 bases spanning the gap. The CDR3 protein is CAISENGLGSYGYTF. In DNA, the CDR3 is TGTGCCATCAGTGAGAATGGGCTGGGCAGCTATGGCTACACCTTC.

This sequence joins TRBV5-4 and TRBJ1-2; tentative D call: TRBD1 (5 bases). The V end was cut by 5 bases, the J end by 4 bases, with 15 bases between. Per the germline V gene, CDR1 is SGHNT and CDR2 is YYREEE (reference sequence). This CDR3 is built from 14 residues. In DNA form, the CDR3 reads TGTGCCAGCAGTCCTGACAGTTTTGTCTATGGCTACACCTTC. The encoded protein is CASSPDSFVYGYTF. The whole variable domain, filled in from reference TRBV5-4 and TRBJ1-2, reads ETGVTQSPTHLIKTRGQQVTLRCSSQSGHNTVSWYQQALGQGPQFIFQYYREEENGRGNFPPRFSGLQFPNYSSELNVNALELDDSALYLCASSPDSFVYGYTFGSGTRLTVV.

The gene calls are TRBV7-3 and TRBJ2-2, with TRBD1 identical over 8 bases. The germline CDR1 and CDR2 sequences are SGHTA and FQGTGA. J was trimmed by 6 bases and V by 2 bases; bases with no gene match: 2. The CDR3 covers 14 residues. CDR3 bases: TGTGCCAGCAGCTTAGGGGGACAGGCCGGGGAGCTGTTTTTT. Amino acids: CASSLGGQAGELFF.

The chain has TRBV5-1 and TRBJ2-1; 12 nucleotides align to TRBD2. This CDR3 is 16 amino acids long. Trimming took 2 bases from V and 10 from J; bases not matched to a gene: 10. In germline, CDR1 is SGHRS, CDR2 YFSETQ. Written as DNA, the CDR3 is TGCGCCAGCAGCTTTGGGGCTAGCGGGAGGGCCGGCGAGCAGTTCTTC. Its protein is CASSFGASGRAGEQFF.

The chain is built from TRBV28 and TRBJ2-7; D tentatively fits TRBD1 or TRBD2 (5 bases each). The CDR3 spans 12 residues. The V end lost 2 bases, the J end lost 3 bases, and 5 bases lay between the germline ends. Germline assignment: CDR1 MDHEN and CDR2 SYDVKM. The CDR3 here is CASSLGGYEQYF. CDR3 coding DNA: TGTGCCAGCAGTTTAGGGGGCTACGAGCAGTACTTC.

The CDR3 protein is CASSLPGVPEAFF. The CDR3 coding sequence is TGTGCCAGCTCACTTCCAGGGGTCCCTGAAGCTTTCTTT. This rearrangement joins TRBV18 to TRBJ1-1; D possibly corresponds to TRBD1 (6 bases). V lost 4 bases, J lost 6 bases, and 12 bases lay in between. The CDR3 sequence is 13 residues long. The germline CDR1 and CDR2 sequences are KGHSH and LQKENI.

The V and J genes are TRBV4-1 and TRBJ1-4, with TRBD1 as a possible D gene (6 bases). Per germline, CDR1 MGHRA and CDR2 YSYEKL. The CDR3 totals 15 residues. V lost 2 bases to trimming and J lost 6 bases, with 13 bases between them. The CDR3 region is CASSQTPRGHEKLFF. The CDR3 DNA follows: TGCGCCAGCAGCCAAACTCCCAGGGGCCATGAAAAACTGTTTTTT.

This clone was counted only a few times. The CDR3 region has the DNA TGTGCCAGCAGTGACCAGGAGGGCCCGGACAATGAGCAGTTCTTC. Protein: CASSDQEGPDNEQFF. The chain joins TRBV2 to TRBJ2-1, with D possibly matching TRBD2 (6 bases). The CDR3 loop spans 15 amino acids. V dropped 3 bases and J dropped 5 bases, with 14 bases sitting between them. The germline gives CDR1 SNHLY, CDR2 FYNNEI.

The V gene is TRBV7-3, the J gene TRBJ2-1, with 14 positions matching TRBD2. Germline CDR1 reads SGHTA; CDR2 reads FQGTGA. This CDR3 region has 14 residues. Losses at the gene ends were 5 bases for V and 8 bases for J; bases not matched to a gene: 2. The CDR3 DNA reads as TGTGCCAGCAGCCAGGGACTAGCGGGAGATGAGCAGTTCTTC. This translates into CASSQGLAGDEQFF. Filled out from reference TRBV7-3 and TRBJ2-1, the complete variable domain reads GAGVSQTPSNKVTEKGKYVELRCDPISGHTALYWYRQSLGQGPEFLIYFQGTGAADDSGLPNDRFFAVRPEGSVSTLKIQRTERGDSAVYLCASSQGLAGDEQFFGPGTRLTVL.

The chain is built from TRBV4-3 and TRBJ1-4; D is perhaps TRBD1 (5 bases). V dropped 0 bases and J dropped 4 bases, with 15 bases sitting between them. This CDR3 spans 17 amino acids. CDR1 is LGHNA and CDR2 is YSLEER in the germline V gene. The CDR3 coding sequence is TGCGCCAGCAGCCAAGATTCTTCCAGGGCCATTAATGAAAAACTGTTTTTT. Protein: CASSQDSSRAINEKLFF.

This clone came up a few times. The chain uses TRBV14 and TRBJ2-7; D might be TRBD1 (6 bases). Germline CDR1 is SGHDN and CDR2 is FVKESK. V was clipped by 0 bases and J by 6 bases, with 12 bases between them. This CDR3 is 14 amino acids long. Here the CDR3 reads CASSQEGVRGEQYF. The CDR3 DNA reads as TGTGCCAGCAGCCAAGAAGGAGTCAGGGGCGAGCAGTACTTC.

This chain links TRBV27 with TRBJ2-5; D may match TRBD1 or TRBD2 (5 bases each). Germline V gene lookup returns CDR1 MNHEY and CDR2 SMNVEV (reference sequence). The V and J ends lost 8 bases and 4 bases respectively, with 11 bases between them. The CDR3 spans 12 residues. The CDR3 coding sequence is TGTGCCAGCGGGGGTCCCGGAGAGACCCAGTACTTC. This translates into CASGGPGETQYF.

The chain combines TRBV5-5 with TRBJ2-7; 10 nucleotides line up with TRBD2. Germline V gives CDR1 SGHKS, CDR2 YYEKEE (reference sequence). The V segment lost 0 bases and the J segment 6 bases; nucleotides outside the gene matches: 9. CDR3 length: 16 residues. CDR3 sequence reads: CASSLGLAGVFSEQYF. The CDR3 DNA follows: TGTGCCAGCAGCTTGGGGCTAGCGGGAGTATTCAGCGAGCAGTACTTC.

This chain uses TRBV7-9 with TRBJ1-1; no firm D call. Germline CDR1 SEHNR, CDR2 FQNEAQ (reference sequence). The ends were cut back, 4 bases at V and 4 bases at J, with 7 bases in the middle. CDR3 length: 12 amino acids. Here the CDR3 DNA reads TGTGCCAGCAGCTCTGAGCTCACTGAAGCTTTCTTT. It codes for CASSSELTEAFF.

The chain employs TRBV7-9 and TRBJ2-2, with no clear D. Trimming removed 1 base at V and 8 bases at J, with 8 bases between. The CDR3 has 13 amino acids. CDR1 SEHNR and CDR2 FQNEAQ come from the germline V gene (reference sequence). DNA of the CDR3: TGTGCCAGCAGCTTAGACCTGGGAGGGGAGCTGTTTTTT. Protein product: CASSLDLGGELFF.

This sequence joins TRBV5-6 and TRBJ2-7; D uncertain. CDR3 length: 13 amino acids. The ends were cut back, 2 bases at V and 7 bases at J, with 13 bases in the middle. The germline V gene has CDR1 SGHDT and CDR2 YYEEEE. The CDR3 bases are TGTGCCAGCAGCTTTCGGTACCTACGGGAGCAGTACTTC. It yields the protein CASSFRYLREQYF.

V gene TRBV7-9 combines with J gene TRBJ2-4; D unresolved. The CDR3 is 10 amino acids. Germline assignment: CDR1 SEHNR and CDR2 FQNEAQ (reference sequence). V was pared by 5 bases and J by 10 bases, with 6 bases between. The DNA of the CDR3 is TGTGCCAGCAGCCCAATTATTCAGTACTTC. It encodes CASSPIIQYF.

This chain joins TRBV7-2 and TRBJ1-5; TRBD1 aligns across 8 bases. The J segment lost 2 bases and the V segment lost 5 bases, leaving 5 bases of the junction unmatched. The CDR3 loop spans 15 amino acids. CDR1 is SGHTA and CDR2 is FQGNSA in the germline V gene. CDR3 sequence reads: CASSPTGVRNQPQHF. The DNA of the CDR3 is TGTGCCAGCAGCCCGACAGGGGTACGCAATCAGCCCCAGCATTTT.

The chain links TRBV2 to TRBJ1-4, with TRBD1 identical over 11 bases. CDR3 size: 14 residues. Germline V gives CDR1 SNHLY, CDR2 FYNNEI. Trimming at V came to 6 bases and at J to 8 bases, leaving 5 bases not matched to a gene. CDR3 nucleotide sequence: TGTGCCAGCAGAGGGACAGGGGGTAGAGAAAAACTGTTTTTT. This translates into CASRGTGGREKLFF.

This chain uses TRBV6-5 with TRBJ1-4; a possible D gene is TRBD1 (5 bases). The CDR3 is 15 residues long. Germline CDR1 MNHEY, CDR2 SVGAGI. V shed 2 bases and J shed 5 bases, with 12 bases lying between them. The chain's CDR3 is CASSYRPGVNEKLFF. The CDR3 DNA reads as TGTGCCAGCAGTTACCGGCCGGGGGTAAATGAAAAACTGTTTTTT.

CDR3 in amino acids: CASSSSGTYNEQFF. In nucleotides, the CDR3 is TGTGCCAGCAGCTCCTCCGGGACCTACAATGAGCAGTTCTTC. The chain combines TRBV7-9 with TRBJ2-1; the D gene is possibly TRBD2 (5 bases). The CDR3 totals 14 residues. The germline V gene has CDR1 SEHNR and CDR2 FQNEAQ (reference sequence). V was cut by 4 bases and J by 2 bases, with 9 bases left in between.

The chain links TRBV19 to TRBJ2-1; 9 positions match TRBD1. The V gene's germline CDR1 is LNHDA and CDR2 SQIVND (reference sequence). J lost 8 bases, V lost 4 bases, and 9 bases had no gene match. The CDR3 is 15 residues long. This chain's CDR3 is CASSRNRGPVDEQFF. The CDR3 DNA sequence: TGTGCCAGTAGTAGAAACAGGGGGCCGGTCGATGAGCAGTTCTTC.

The CDR3 sequence: CAWSSSSFGTQYF. In DNA, the CDR3 is TGTGCCTGGAGTAGCTCTTCCTTTGGGACCCAGTACTTC. The rearrangement joins TRBV30 to TRBJ2-5, with D unresolved. The ends were cut back, 2 bases at V and 7 bases at J, with 14 bases in the middle. The CDR3 has 13 residues. Looked up from germline, CDR1 is GTSNPN and CDR2 is SVGIG (reference sequence). Drawing the rest from reference TRBV30 and TRBJ2-5, the complete variable domain is SQTIHQWPATLVQPVGSPLSLECTVEGTSNPNLYWYRQAAGRGLQLLFYSVGIGQISSEVPQNLSASRPQDRQFILSSKKLLLSDSGFYLCAWSSSSFGTQYFGPGTRLLVL.

The chain carries TRBV30 and TRBJ1-2, with D possibly being TRBD1 (5 bases). V was shortened by 5 bases and J by 1 base, with 11 bases between the two germline ends. CDR3 length: 13 residues. The germline gives CDR1 GTSNPN, CDR2 SVGIG (reference sequence). The CDR3 loop is CAWVDSFNYGYTF. The CDR3 DNA follows: TGTGCCTGGGTAGACAGTTTTAACTATGGCTACACCTTC.

This clone was seen only once. The rearrangement uses TRBV4-3 and TRBJ2-7; 14 nucleotides align to TRBD2. J lost 3 bases, V lost 3 bases, and 7 bases had no gene match. Per the germline V gene, CDR1 is LGHNA and CDR2 is YSLEER. This CDR3 has 17 amino acids. CDR3 sequence: CASSQSLGLAGGYEQYF. CDR3 DNA: TGCGCCAGCAGCCAGAGCCTTGGACTAGCGGGGGGCTACGAGCAGTACTTC.

The chain has TRBV15 and TRBJ1-2, with 9 bases matching TRBD1. CDR3 length equals 15 residues. V shed 1 base and J 4 bases; nucleotides not matched to a gene: 4. Germline V gene sequence: CDR1 LNHNV, CDR2 YYDKDF (reference sequence). The CDR3 loop reads CATSRARTGVYGYTF. The CDR3 bases are TGTGCCACCAGCAGAGCTAGGACAGGGGTCTATGGCTACACCTTC.

For the CDR3, the DNA is TGTGCCAGCAGTCAGACAGCCACAATAACCTACGAGCAGTACTTC. Translating gives CASSQTATITYEQYF. This chain joins TRBV6-5 and TRBJ2-7, with a tentative D call TRBD1 (5 bases). The CDR3 length is 15 residues. Deletions cut 5 bases from V and 2 bases from J, with 16 bases between. Per germline, CDR1 MNHEY and CDR2 SVGAGI.

The chain combines TRBV19 with TRBJ1-5, with D possibly matching TRBD1 (6 bases). The V end lost 6 bases, the J end lost 2 bases, and 11 bases lay between the germline ends. This CDR3 is built from 14 residues. Per the germline V gene, CDR1 is LNHDA and CDR2 is SQIVND (reference sequence). The CDR3 DNA is TGTGCCAGTAGCCAGGGACACCGCAATCAGCCCCAGCATTTT. This encodes CASSQGHRNQPQHF.

The chain is built from TRBV4-3 and TRBJ1-1, with TRBD1 as a possible D gene (5 bases). Germline lookup yields CDR1 LGHNA and CDR2 YSLEER. Trimming took off 1 base at V and 12 bases at J, with 15 bases between the two ends. This CDR3 has 13 amino acids. The DNA for the CDR3 is TGCGCCAGCAGCCAAGTTGCCCGGACACCACCTTTCTTT. Protein sequence: CASSQVARTPPFF.